Listed below are T cell receptor beta chains from one sample, sequenced in a study of shared clonotypes between healthy human individuals. Assay: immunoSEQ multiplex PCR; the TCRdb copy retains only in-frame clones and omits some. The data show about 510,000 clones, about 95% seen once. The sequenced sample consisted of naive CD4+ T cells sorted from blood. Every receptor here comes from a woman in her 30s in good health. Each CDR3 is given with its conserved first and last residue. The D gene is left open where the match is weak. Rows may omit the clone size; those that give it use once, few, many or a size class.

length | size | D | J | V | CDR3 | DNA
16 | . | TRBD2 | TRBJ2-7 | TRBV11-2 | CASSLAVLAGVYEQYF | TGTGCCAGCAGCTTAGCGGTACTAGCGGGGGTATACGAGCAGTACTTC
12 | . | . | TRBJ2-7 | TRBV30 | CAWSVGVGEQYF | TGTGCCTGGAGTGTTGGAGTCGGCGAGCAGTACTTC
14 | . | . | TRBJ1-1 | TRBV19 | CATTGRSTPHEAFF | TGTGCCACCACAGGGCGCTCGACCCCCCATGAAGCTTTCTTT
14 | . | TRBD1 | TRBJ1-4 | TRBV19 | CASSISRGREKLFF | TGTGCCAGTAGTATTAGCAGGGGGCGAGAAAAACTGTTTTTT
16 | . | TRBD2 | TRBJ2-7 | TRBV7-9 | CASSLRATSGMYEQYF | TGTGCCAGCAGCTTAAGGGCGACTAGCGGGATGTACGAGCAGTACTTC
15 | once | . | TRBJ2-5 | TRBV5-1 | CASSRGQRGGETQYF | TGCGCCAGCAGCAGGGGACAGCGCGGGGGAGAGACCCAGTACTTC
21 | . | TRBD2 | TRBJ2-5 | TRBV14 | CASSQSSGTSENPSGWETQYF | TGTGCCAGCAGCCAGAGTTCCGGGACTAGCGAGAACCCCAGCGGGTGGGAGACCCAGTACTTC
14 | . | . | TRBJ2-1 | TRBV6-5 | CASTMSGAYNEQFF | TGTGCCAGCACCATGTCCGGGGCCTACAATGAGCAGTTCTTC
16 | . | . | TRBJ1-5 | TRBV7-2 | CASSLWGMFSNQPQHF | TGTGCCAGCAGCTTATGGGGGATGTTTAGCAATCAGCCCCAGCATTTT
14 | . | TRBD1 | TRBJ1-5 | TRBV9 | CASTYRGKDQPQHF | TGTGCCAGCACCTACAGGGGGAAGGATCAGCCCCAGCATTTT
14 | . | TRBD1 | TRBJ1-5 | TRBV6-5 | CASSSRQGNQPQHF | TGTGCCAGCAGTTCCAGACAGGGGAACCAGCCCCAGCATTTT
15 | . | TRBD2 | TRBJ2-2 | TRBV7-8 | CASSSLGRDTGELFF | TGTGCCAGCAGCTCCCTGGGGAGGGACACCGGGGAGCTGTTTTTT
17 | . | . | TRBJ1-1 | TRBV19 | CASSMSGRVGENTEAFF | TGTGCCAGTAGTATGAGTGGCAGGGTGGGGGAGAACACTGAAGCTTTCTTT
13 | once | . | TRBJ2-2 | TRBV5-5 | CASSLAHGEELFF | TGTGCCAGCAGCTTGGCCCACGGCGAGGAGCTGTTTTTT
14 | once | . | TRBJ1-5 | TRBV2 | CASSERGGNQPQHF | TGTGCCAGCAGTGAACGGGGAGGCAATCAGCCCCAGCATTTT
17 | . | TRBD1 | TRBJ1-2 | TRBV5-1 | CASSIGTGLGELYGYTF | TGCGCCAGCAGCATCGGGACAGGGTTAGGGGAACTCTATGGCTACACCTTC
16 | . | TRBD1 | TRBJ1-5 | TRBV28 | CASSSPGQGAYQPQHF | TGTGCCAGCAGTTCACCGGGACAGGGGGCCTATCAGCCCCAGCATTTT
18 | . | . | TRBJ1-5 | TRBV9 | CASSPGDLEGYSNQPQHF | TGTGCCAGCAGCCCCGGGGATCTTGAGGGTTATAGCAATCAGCCCCAGCATTTT
12 | . | . | TRBJ2-7 | TRBV28 | CASSLLGAEQYF | TGTGCCAGCAGTTTACTGGGGGCTGAGCAGTACTTC
15 | once | . | TRBJ2-7 | TRBV5-4 | CASSLVPDGSYEQYF | TGTGCCAGCAGCTTGGTACCCGACGGATCCTACGAGCAGTACTTC
16 | . | . | TRBJ2-7 | TRBV10-1 | CASSDRLVGNAYEQYF | TGCGCCAGCAGTGATCGGTTGGTCGGTAATGCCTACGAGCAGTACTTC
15 | . | . | TRBJ1-3 | TRBV2 | CASRLQGFAGNTIYF | TGTGCCAGCAGGCTACAGGGTTTCGCCGGAAACACCATATATTTT
14 | . | . | TRBJ1-1 | TRBV28 | CASSSNTGNTEAFF | TGTGCCAGCAGTTCCAACACAGGGAACACTGAAGCTTTCTTT
15 | . | TRBD2 | TRBJ2-1 | TRBV2 | CASSRLAGEVYEQFF | TGTGCCAGCAGCAGACTAGCGGGAGAGGTCTATGAGCAGTTCTTC
14 | once | TRBD1 | TRBJ2-3 | TRBV5-6 | CASSKRGRGDTQYF | TGTGCCAGCAGCAAGAGGGGGCGCGGAGATACGCAGTATTTT